The rows below give T cell receptor beta chains drawn from one sample of a study of regulatory T cells in long-lasting Graves disease. TCRdb redid the calling of the multiplex PCR reads with MiXCR, one entry per CDR3 protein. In the table there are 250,000 to 300,000 distinct CDR3 sequences, around a sixth of which are singletons. The same data also contributed to another study, on T cells in Graves' hyperthyroidism and ophthalmopathy.

This specimen was peripheral blood mononuclear cells (PBMCs), taken at new diagnosis, from a patient treated with antithyroid drugs. Receptors originate from a woman in her 30s with Graves disease. Each CDR3 is given with its conserved first and last residue. D genes are given only for firm matches. Rows give clone size only sometimes, using once, few, many, or a class for an expanded clone.

J,length,V,D,size,CDR3,DNA
TRBJ1-6,20,TRBV11-2,TRBD1,-,CASSSLRDRGPSSYNSPLHF,TGTGCCAGCAGCTCTCTCCGGGACAGGGGGCCTAGCTCCTATAATTCACCCCTCCACTTT
TRBJ2-7,15,TRBV7-9,TRBD2,many,CASSLSGEWSYEQYF,TGTGCCAGCAGCTTAAGCGGGGAATGGTCCTACGAGCAGTACTTC
TRBJ2-7,14,TRBV6-1,-,-,CASSELQGPYEQYF,TGTGCCAGCAGTGAACTACAGGGTCCCTACGAGCAGTACTTC
TRBJ2-5,14,TRBV6-1,TRBD2,many,CASTRGGAQETQYF,TGTGCCAGTACCCGCGGGGGGGCCCAAGAGACCCAGTACTTC
TRBJ2-7,14,TRBV6-1,TRBD2,-,CASSDSGGASEQYF,TGTGCCAGCAGTGACAGCGGGGGGGCGAGTGAGCAGTACTTC
TRBJ2-2,13,TRBV5-1,-,many,CASRPGSTGELFF,TGCGCCAGCAGGCCCGGGAGCACCGGGGAGCTGTTTTTT
TRBJ2-7,18,TRBV7-2,TRBD2,-,CASSSPGGRRGVPYEQYF,TGTGCCAGCAGCTCCCCCGGGGGGCGGCGGGGGGTCCCCTACGAGCAGTACTTC
TRBJ2-3,16,TRBV6-1,TRBD2,-,CASSEFSGGNTDTQYF,TGTGCCAGCAGTGAGTTTAGCGGGGGAAACACAGATACGCAGTATTTT
TRBJ2-7,15,TRBV2,TRBD1,many,CASSVRDSLFYEQYF,TGTGCCAGCAGTGTCCGGGACAGTCTTTTCTACGAGCAGTACTTC
TRBJ1-2,16,TRBV4-2,TRBD1,many,CASSQATGQTNYGYTF,TGTGCCAGCAGCCAAGCTACGGGACAGACTAACTATGGCTACACCTTC
TRBJ2-2,15,TRBV18,TRBD1,many,CASSSGQGGTGELFF,TGCGCCAGCAGCTCCGGACAGGGTGGGACCGGGGAGCTGTTTTTT